The 18 T cell receptor beta chains given below trace back to one sample, sequenced in a study of long-term antiretroviral therapy in people with HIV. The assay used was immunoSEQ (version v3.0), run at survey level. Method: immunoSEQ multiplex PCR; TCRdb's copy keeps in-frame clones and lacks some. Of 15,000 to 20,000 clones detected, about 71% appear once; the ten largest clones hold 13% to 15%. Here the sequenced sample was unsorted PBMCs, taken 1.5 years before starting antiretroviral therapy. These receptors all stem from a woman in her forties or fifties with HIV.

By share, this clone counts as medium-sized (0.01 to 0.1%). The V and J genes are TRBV5-1 and TRBJ2-3; D unclear. V was cut by 5 bases and J by 5 bases, with 12 bases left in between. The germline V gene encodes CDR1 SGHRS and CDR2 YFSETQ. The CDR3 sequence is 13 residues long. The CDR3 reads CASRDPTQDTQYF. The CDR3 DNA reads as TGCGCCAGCAGGGACCCTACCCAAGATACGCAGTATTTT.

Within the sample, this clone is medium-sized. V gene TRBV27 combines with J gene TRBJ2-1; TRBD1 matches 8 bases. Per the germline V gene, CDR1 is MNHEY and CDR2 is SMNVEV (reference sequence). This CDR3 is 16 amino acids long. After removal of 0 bases from V and 7 bases from J, the junction contained 8 bases not matched to a gene. CDR3 amino acids: CASSLSPYRGKNEQFF. The CDR3 DNA follows: TGTGCCAGCAGTTTATCCCCATACAGGGGGAAGAATGAGCAGTTCTTC.

The J gene is TRBJ2-6, the V gene TRBV7-8; 9 bases map to TRBD1. This CDR3 spans 15 amino acids. Germline CDR1 and CDR2: SGHVS and FQNEAQ. With V trimmed by 0 bases and J by 11 bases, 5 bases remained unmatched. CDR3 DNA: TGTGCCAGCAGCTTAGCGAGGGGACAGGGATACGTCCTGACTTTC. Translating it yields CASSLARGQGYVLTF.

This clone was recorded only once. This chain links TRBV18 with TRBJ1-1; 10 bases are shared with TRBD1. The CDR3 has 19 amino acids. CDR1 is KGHSH, CDR2 LQKENI, per germline. V was clipped by 2 bases and J by 5 bases; unmatched bases: 17. CDR3 region: CASSPTIPGQGKRETEAFF. The CDR3 DNA reads as TGTGCCAGCTCACCAACAATCCCGGGACAGGGGAAAAGAGAGACTGAAGCTTTCTTT.

The CDR3 bases are TGTGCCAGTAGTATAGCGGGGGGCTCTGGGGCCAACGTCCTGACTTTC. Protein: CASSIAGGSGANVLTF. The V call is TRBV19, the J call TRBJ2-6, with TRBD2 matching 7 bases. With 1 base clipped from V and 0 bases from J, the junction kept 0 bases outside the gene matches. Germline CDR1 LNHDA, CDR2 SQIVND (reference sequence). The CDR3 consists of 16 residues.

J is TRBJ1-4 and V is TRBV28; D is perhaps TRBD1 (5 bases). Germline V CDR1 and CDR2: MDHEN, SYDVKM. This CDR3 has 14 amino acids. V was pared by 6 bases and J by 7 bases, with 15 bases between. The CDR3 DNA is TGTGCCAGCAGCCTTGACAGAGTGGGTGAAAAACTGTTTTTT. As protein: CASSLDRVGEKLFF.

The J gene is TRBJ1-2, the V gene TRBV6-5; perhaps TRBD1 as D (5 bases). V dropped 5 bases and J dropped 4 bases, with 14 bases sitting between them. This CDR3 is 14 amino acids long. Germline values: CDR1 MNHEY, CDR2 SVGAGI. The CDR3 reads CASSRKGYVYGYTF. The CDR3 DNA is TGTGCCAGCAGTCGAAAGGGGTACGTCTATGGCTACACCTTC.

Relative to its sample, this clone is medium-sized. The chain recombines TRBV5-1 with TRBJ1-1; D unresolved. This CDR3 spans 13 amino acids. In germline, CDR1 is SGHRS, CDR2 YFSETQ. V was clipped by 4 bases and J by 0 bases, with 7 bases between them. The CDR3 protein is CASSVGMNTEAFF. The CDR3 DNA sequence: TGCGCCAGCAGCGTAGGCATGAACACTGAAGCTTTCTTT.

The DNA for the CDR3 is TGTGCCTGGAGTGTACAATACGAGCAGTACTTC. This codes for CAWSVQYEQYF. V is TRBV30 and J is TRBJ2-7; D is undetermined. There are 11 residues in the CDR3. V lost 0 bases and J 4 bases, leaving 4 bases between the germline ends. The germline CDR1 and CDR2 sequences are GTSNPN and SVGIG (reference sequence).

A few counts support this clone. The rearrangement joins TRBV14 to TRBJ1-1; D not certain. The V end was cut by 0 bases, the J end by 0 bases, with 11 bases between. CDR1 is SGHDN and CDR2 is FVKESK in the germline V gene. The CDR3 is made up of 16 amino acids. This CDR3 is CASSQDIGVMNTEAFF. The CDR3 coding sequence is TGTGCCAGCAGCCAAGATATTGGGGTTATGAACACTGAAGCTTTCTTT.

V usage is TRBV5-1 and J usage is TRBJ2-3; D perhaps matches TRBD2 (6 bases). The CDR3 consists of 15 residues. Germline V gene data show CDR1 as SGHRS and CDR2 as YFSETQ. Trimming pared 3 bases from V and 7 bases from J, leaving 18 bases between. CDR3 protein: CASSSGYSGENTQYF. CDR3 DNA: TGCGCCAGCAGCTCAGGATATTCGGGGGAGAATACGCAGTATTTT.

V and J are TRBV7-7 and TRBJ2-2, with 9 bases that match TRBD1. Germline CDR1 reads SSHAT; CDR2 reads FNYEAQ (reference sequence). The V gene end was trimmed by 5 bases and the J gene end by 8 bases; junction bases not matched to a gene: 6. The CDR3 sequence is 14 residues long. The CDR3 spells CASSPRDRVGELFF. The CDR3 nucleotides read TGTGCCAGCAGCCCACGGGACAGGGTGGGGGAGCTGTTTTTT.

The chain links TRBV30 to TRBJ2-5, with unresolved D. The CDR3 sequence is 12 residues long. Germline values: CDR1 GTSNPN, CDR2 SVGIG (reference sequence). V shed 2 bases and J shed 1 base, with 5 bases lying between them. The CDR3 region is CAWSPAQETQYF. CDR3 nucleotide sequence: TGTGCCTGGAGTCCGGCCCAAGAGACCCAGTACTTC.

The chain has TRBV18 and TRBJ2-2, with 9 bases fitting TRBD2. J gave up 4 bases and V 2 bases, and 8 bases lay outside the gene matches. Germline assignment: CDR1 KGHSH and CDR2 LQKENI. CDR3 length: 17 residues. CDR3 coding DNA: TGTGCCAGCTCACCAGTCGGAGCGGGGGGCGGCACCGGGGAGCTGTTTTTT. This gives the protein CASSPVGAGGGTGELFF.

The rearrangement joins TRBV27 to TRBJ1-5; D not resolved. Germline CDR1 MNHEY, CDR2 SMNVEV (reference sequence). CDR3 length: 15 residues. V was clipped by 3 bases and J by 7 bases, with 16 bases between them. CDR3: CASSLVQSSGQPQHF. CDR3 DNA: TGTGCCAGCAGTTTGGTACAGAGTTCGGGACAGCCCCAGCATTTT.

V gene TRBV19 combines with J gene TRBJ1-2, with 8 positions matching TRBD1. The ends lost 6 bases at V and 6 bases at J; junction bases unmatched: 6. This CDR3 comprises 13 residues. Germline V gene sequence: CDR1 LNHDA, CDR2 SQIVND (reference sequence). The CDR3 spells CASRKPGQDGYTF. Written as DNA, the CDR3 is TGTGCCAGTAGAAAACCGGGACAGGATGGCTACACCTTC.

This clone was found a few times. This chain links TRBV30 with TRBJ2-2; D is unresolved. V was cut by 4 bases and J by 7 bases, with 7 bases left in between. The CDR3 sequence is 11 residues long. Germline V gene data show CDR1 as GTSNPN and CDR2 as SVGIG (reference sequence). CDR3 nucleotide sequence: TGTGCCTGGATTAAAGGCGGGGAGCTGTTTTTT. This codes for CAWIKGGELFF.

The V call is TRBV4-1, the J call TRBJ2-3; 10 bases are a match to TRBD1. The germline V gene encodes CDR1 MGHRA and CDR2 YSYEKL. The CDR3 spans 14 residues. J lost 4 bases, V lost 4 bases, and 2 bases had no gene match. The CDR3 region has the DNA TGCGCCAGCAGCCTGGGACAGGGGCCAGATACGCAGTATTTT. Translating gives CASSLGQGPDTQYF.